The 18 T cell receptor beta chains presented below share a single source sample, sequenced in a study of T cells in narcolepsy. TCRdb keeps only in-frame clones here, not all; method: immunoSEQ multiplex PCR. The sample lists under 35,000 clones, roughly four fifths occurring once. Sequencing used memory (CD45RA-) CD4+ T cells from blood. Receptors originate from a human donor in good health.

J is TRBJ2-2 and V is TRBV28; 8 bases agree with TRBD2. V shed 2 bases, J shed 5 bases, and the junction held 4 bases outside the gene matches. The CDR3 consists of 15 residues. Germline V gene data show CDR1 as MDHEN and CDR2 as SYDVKM. The CDR3 nucleotides read TGTGCCAGCAGTTTAGCGGGGGGAGGTACCGGGGAGCTGTTTTTT. Translated, it gives CASSLAGGGTGELFF.

The chain is built from TRBV28 and TRBJ1-6; TRBD1 aligns across 10 bases. The V gene end was trimmed by 4 bases and the J gene end by 10 bases; junction bases not matched to a gene: 7. The CDR3 length is 15 residues. CDR1 MDHEN and CDR2 SYDVKM come from the germline V gene. In DNA, the CDR3 is TGTGCCAGCAGTTCGCCGGGACAGGGGAGCTCACCCCTCCACTTT. Amino acids: CASSSPGQGSSPLHF.

The chain combines TRBV6-6 with TRBJ1-2; D unclear. The germline V gene encodes CDR1 MNHNY and CDR2 SVGAGI (reference sequence). There are 14 residues in the CDR3. The germline V and J ends were trimmed by 4 bases and 4 bases, with 13 bases remaining between them. The CDR3 here is CASSSHSGLYGYTF. CDR3 DNA sequence: TGTGCCAGCAGTTCCCATTCAGGTCTCTATGGCTACACCTTC.

This clone was seen only once. The chain has TRBV30 and TRBJ1-2, with 7 bases aligning to TRBD1. Germline V gene data show CDR1 as GTSNPN and CDR2 as SVGIG (reference sequence). This CDR3 spans 19 amino acids. Losses at the gene ends were 3 bases for V and 5 bases for J; bases not matched to a gene: 24. CDR3 amino acids: CAWRVPRGGGGPSRYGYTF. CDR3 nucleotide sequence: TGTGCCTGGAGGGTACCACGGGGGGGAGGGGGCCCCTCGCGTTATGGCTACACCTTC.

V gene TRBV27 combines with J gene TRBJ2-1; D is undetermined. Trimming removed 2 bases at V and 7 bases at J, with 6 bases between. The length of the CDR3 is 12 residues. Germline V gene data show CDR1 as MNHEY and CDR2 as SMNVEV (reference sequence). The CDR3 DNA sequence: TGTGCCAGCAGTTTAATCGGAAATGAGCAGTTCTTC. Translation gives CASSLIGNEQFF.

The gene calls are TRBV28 and TRBJ2-3, with 7 bases fitting TRBD1. The germline gives CDR1 MDHEN, CDR2 SYDVKM. V dropped 5 bases and J dropped 2; count of bases not matched to a gene: 10. The CDR3 is 16 residues long. In DNA, the CDR3 is TGTGCCAGCAGTCCTTACGGGACAGCCCACACAGATACGCAGTATTTT. It translates to CASSPYGTAHTDTQYF.

The V and J genes are TRBV6-6 and TRBJ1-1; D might be TRBD1 (5 bases). CDR1 is MNHNY, CDR2 SVGAGI, per germline (reference sequence). The CDR3 consists of 16 residues. V was pared by 6 bases and J by 2 bases, with 19 bases between. CDR3 in amino acids: CASRLGGRARNTEAFF. The CDR3, as DNA: TGTGCCAGCAGACTCGGGGGGAGGGCTCGAAACACTGAAGCTTTCTTT.

This chain connects TRBV6-6 to TRBJ2-3; the D call may be TRBD1 or TRBD2 (5 bases each). With 2 bases removed from V and 2 bases from J, the gap between germline ends came to 11 bases. The length of the CDR3 is 15 residues. The germline CDR1 and CDR2 sequences are MNHNY and SVGAGI (reference sequence). The CDR3 sequence is CASSYMGVVTDTQYF. The CDR3 nucleotides read TGTGCCAGCAGTTACATGGGGGTGGTCACAGATACGCAGTATTTT.

The chain employs TRBV5-1 and TRBJ1-4; 11 bases are shared with TRBD1. The V segment lost 3 bases and the J segment 3 bases; nucleotides outside the gene matches: 4. The CDR3 totals 16 residues. CDR1 and CDR2 (germline): SGHRS, YFSETQ. As DNA, the CDR3 is TGCGCCAGCAGCTCCGGGACAGGGGGTGCTAATGAAAAACTGTTTTTT. The encoded protein is CASSSGTGGANEKLFF.

V is TRBV5-6 and J is TRBJ2-5, with 11 bases identical to TRBD1. The length of the CDR3 is 15 residues. V lost 4 bases to trimming and J lost 5 bases; unmatched junction nucleotides: 7. Germline CDR1 SGHDT, CDR2 YYEEEE. The CDR3 coding sequence is TGTGCCAGCAGCACCGGAGGGACAGGGGGGGAGACCCAGTACTTC. It is translated as CASSTGGTGGETQYF.

This chain links TRBV29-1 with TRBJ2-2, with D hard to call. Germline loops: CDR1 SQVTM, CDR2 ANQGSEA. The CDR3 has 13 amino acids. V was pared by 3 bases and J by 1 base, with 6 bases between. The CDR3 coding sequence is TGCAGCGTTGACAGTGGGAACACCGGGGAGCTGTTTTTT. Protein product: CSVDSGNTGELFF.

The chain links TRBV5-1 to TRBJ1-4; 10 bases line up with TRBD1. V trimming: 4 bases; J trimming: 7 bases; junction bases outside the gene matches: 4. Germline V gene lookup returns CDR1 SGHRS and CDR2 YFSETQ. The CDR3 length is 14 residues. The CDR3 coding sequence is TGCGCCAGCAGCGTCGACAGGGGGCGTGAAAAACTGTTTTTT. This sequence encodes CASSVDRGREKLFF.

The chain is built from TRBV5-4 and TRBJ2-5; TRBD1 aligns across 10 bases. V dropped 9 bases and J dropped 2; count of bases not matched to a gene: 10. Germline values: CDR1 SGHNT, CDR2 YYREEE (reference sequence). The CDR3 runs to 15 residues. CDR3 coding DNA: TGTGCCACCGTGGGGGACAGGGGTTCTCAAGAGACCCAGTACTTC. It encodes CATVGDRGSQETQYF.

The chain is built from TRBV15 and TRBJ2-3; D remains ambiguous. This CDR3 has 14 amino acids. V dropped 0 bases and J dropped 0 bases, with 4 bases sitting between them. Germline V gene sequence: CDR1 LNHNV, CDR2 YYDKDF (reference sequence). CDR3 sequence reads: CATSRDLSTDTQYF. The CDR3 DNA is TGTGCCACCAGCAGAGACCTCAGCACAGATACGCAGTATTTT.

The V and J genes are TRBV7-9 and TRBJ2-1; D might be TRBD1 or TRBD2, each matching 6 bases. V was clipped by 5 bases and J by 9 bases, with 14 bases between them. CDR3 length: 13 amino acids. CDR1 and CDR2 from the germline V gene are SEHNR and FQNEAQ (reference sequence). The CDR3 nucleotides read TGTGCCAGCAGCCATCGGGGGCGGGTTGAGCAGTTCTTC. It is translated as CASSHRGRVEQFF. The full variable domain, completed using reference TRBV7-9 and TRBJ2-1, is DTGVSQNPRHKITKRGQNVTFRCDPISEHNRLYWYRQTLGQGPEFLTYFQNEAQLEKSRLLSDRFSAERPKGSFSTLEIQRTEQGDSAMYLCASSHRGRVEQFFGPGTRLTVL.

V usage is TRBV18 and J usage is TRBJ2-1; 9 nucleotides align to TRBD2. Germline V gene data show CDR1 as KGHSH and CDR2 as LQKENI. The CDR3 has 15 residues. Germline trimming cut 3 bases from V and 8 bases from J; bases unmatched to any gene: 8. CDR3 region: CASSPRLRGGDEQFF. The CDR3 region has the DNA TGTGCCAGCTCACCCCGTCTGCGGGGGGGCGATGAGCAGTTCTTC.

This sequence joins TRBV7-2 and TRBJ2-4; no clear D. CDR3 length: 12 amino acids. The ends were cut back, 0 bases at V and 9 bases at J, with 6 bases in the middle. CDR1 is SGHTA, CDR2 FQGNSA, per germline. This CDR3 reads CASSLAPGIQYF. Written as DNA, the CDR3 is TGTGCCAGCAGCTTAGCGCCCGGCATTCAGTACTTC.

The J gene is TRBJ1-4, the V gene TRBV5-6; 11 nucleotides match TRBD1. Trimming removed 3 bases from V and 9 bases from J; junction bases left unmatched: 10. CDR1 and CDR2 from the germline V gene are SGHDT and YYEEEE. The CDR3 has 16 residues. The CDR3 coding sequence is TGTGCCAGCAGCTCATTACCCGGGACAGGGGGGAAAAAACTGTTTTTT. It codes for CASSSLPGTGGKKLFF.